The 30 T cell receptor beta chains presented below share a single source sample, sequenced in a study of shared clonotypes between healthy human individuals. TCRdb's table, derived via immunoSEQ multiplex PCR, lists solely in-frame clones and lacks some. The sample lists about 2.3 million clones; 85% to 95% were seen once. The sequencing sample was made of naive CD4+ T cells from PBMCs. Subset reported: CD45RA+ positively selected. These TCRs come from a man aged 18 to 30 in good health. Some clones in this sample may be carry-over from other donors' samples.

The chain couples TRBV9 to TRBJ1-3; no definite D call. The CDR3 contains 13 residues. V was shortened by 0 bases and J by 3 bases, with 4 bases between the two germline ends. The germline V gene has CDR1 SGDLS and CDR2 YYNGEE. For the CDR3, the DNA is TGTGCCAGCAGCGTAGTTTTTGGAAACACCATATATTTT. As protein: CASSVVFGNTIYF.

V usage is TRBV18 and J usage is TRBJ1-1; D gene uncertain. V shed 6 bases and J shed 3 bases, with 11 bases lying between them. CDR1 is KGHSH, CDR2 LQKENI, per germline. This CDR3 comprises 13 residues. The CDR3 DNA is TGTGCCAGCTCGAACGACCGGGACACTGAAGCTTTCTTT. Its translation: CASSNDRDTEAFF.

This chain links TRBV6-5 with TRBJ2-4; 11 nucleotides agree with TRBD1. The ends lost 2 bases at V and 6 bases at J; junction bases unmatched: 0. The CDR3 loop spans 14 amino acids. Germline V CDR1 and CDR2: MNHEY, SVGAGI. CDR3: CASSYGTGGNIQYF. DNA of the CDR3: TGTGCCAGCAGTTACGGGACAGGGGGAAACATTCAGTACTTC.

A few counts support this clone. Other DNA sequences of this sample code for an identical CDR3. The chain has TRBV29-1 and TRBJ1-1; D unresolved. The germline V and J ends were trimmed by 4 bases and 3 bases, with 3 bases remaining between them. CDR1 is SQVTM, CDR2 ANQGSEA, per germline. The CDR3 is made up of 10 amino acids. CDR3 DNA sequence: TGCAGCGTTGTTGACACTGAAGCTTTCTTT. It specifies CSVVDTEAFF.

The chain combines TRBV7-9 with TRBJ1-4; 7 bases match TRBD1. With 5 bases clipped from V and 3 bases from J, the junction kept 6 bases outside the gene matches. CDR3 size: 15 residues. Looked up from germline, CDR1 is SEHNR and CDR2 is FQNEAQ (reference sequence). DNA of the CDR3: TGTGCCAGCAGCCCAACAGGGGACGCTAATGAAAAACTGTTTTTT. Translating gives CASSPTGDANEKLFF.

This chain joins TRBV18 and TRBJ1-4, with a possible D match to TRBD1 (6 bases). The germline V gene has CDR1 KGHSH and CDR2 LQKENI. This CDR3 is 15 amino acids long. Trimming took off 1 base at V and 11 bases at J, with 17 bases between the two ends. In DNA form, the CDR3 reads TGTGCCAGCTCACCACAACGGCGGGACCAGGGGAAACTGTTTTTT. Translating gives CASSPQRRDQGKLFF.

The CDR3 here is CASSFYGSLGGNEQFF. CDR3 bases: TGTGCCAGCAGTTTTTACGGGAGTTTAGGGGGCAATGAGCAGTTCTTC. The genes are TRBV27 and TRBJ2-1, with D perhaps TRBD1 or TRBD2 (6 bases each). The CDR3 runs 16 residues. V lost 3 bases and J 6 bases, leaving 18 bases between the germline ends. Germline CDR1 and CDR2: MNHEY and SMNVEV (reference sequence).

The genes are TRBV5-4 and TRBJ2-7, with D possibly being TRBD1 (6 bases). This CDR3 has 15 amino acids. Trimming removed 0 bases from V and 2 bases from J, with 12 bases in between. The germline V gene has CDR1 SGHNT and CDR2 YYREEE (reference sequence). DNA for the CDR3: TGTGCCAGCAGCTTGGATTCGCAGGGGACCTACGAGCAGTACTTC. Protein: CASSLDSQGTYEQYF.

The chain recombines TRBV28 with TRBJ2-3; the match to TRBD2 covers 7 bases. The V segment lost 10 bases and the J segment 3 bases; nucleotides outside the gene matches: 7. The length of the CDR3 is 13 residues. Germline V CDR1 and CDR2: MDHEN, SYDVKM. CDR3 DNA: TGTGCCACTTCCCGGGGAGGGACAGATACGCAGTATTTT. As protein: CATSRGGTDTQYF. The whole variable domain, filled in from reference TRBV28 and TRBJ2-3, reads DVKVTQSSRYLVKRTGEKVFLECVQDMDHENMFWYRQDPGLGLRLIYFSYDVKMKEKGDIPEGYSVSREKKERFSLILESASTNQTSMYLCATSRGGTDTQYFGPGTRLTVL.

The rearrangement joins TRBV30 to TRBJ1-4, with D hard to call. The length of the CDR3 is 15 residues. Germline V CDR1 and CDR2: GTSNPN, SVGIG (reference sequence). The V end lost 3 bases, the J end lost 7 bases, and 18 bases lay between the germline ends. CDR3 DNA: TGTGCCTGGAGGCCCGGCATTCTGGCCCCTGAAAAACTGTTTTTT. Its protein product is CAWRPGILAPEKLFF.

The chain carries TRBV4-1 and TRBJ1-5; D not resolved. The CDR3 spans 14 residues. Germline assignment: CDR1 MGHRA and CDR2 YSYEKL. Trimming removed 1 base from V and 4 bases from J, with 8 bases in between. This CDR3 reads CASSQAWMNQPQHF. The CDR3 bases are TGCGCCAGCAGCCAAGCTTGGATGAATCAGCCCCAGCATTTT.

The chain has TRBV6-8 and TRBJ1-4; no clear D. Trimming cost V 5 bases and J 8 bases, with 3 bases left between them. The germline V gene encodes CDR1 MNHGY and CDR2 SAAAGT. CDR3 length equals 10 residues. The CDR3 nucleotides read TGTGCCAGCAGTCCAGAAAAACTGTTTTTT. Amino acid sequence: CASSPEKLFF.

The chain recombines TRBV19 with TRBJ2-1; 8 nucleotides align to TRBD1. J gave up 5 bases and V 3 bases, and 0 bases lay outside the gene matches. CDR1 and CDR2 (germline): LNHDA, SQIVND (reference sequence). The CDR3 length is 13 residues. CDR3 region: CASSMDRDNEQFF. CDR3 coding DNA: TGTGCCAGTAGTATGGACAGGGACAATGAGCAGTTCTTC.

The rearrangement joins TRBV5-1 to TRBJ2-7, with TRBD2 identical over 8 bases. J gave up 0 bases and V 4 bases, and 6 bases lay outside the gene matches. Germline CDR1 reads SGHRS; CDR2 reads YFSETQ. The CDR3 length is 15 residues. Written as DNA, the CDR3 is TGCGCCAGCAGCGCAACTAGCGGTCCCTCCTACGAGCAGTACTTC. Translated: CASSATSGPSYEQYF.

CDR3 amino acids: CASSRNQGGDTGELFF. The CDR3 coding sequence is TGTGCCAGCAGCCGGAATCAGGGGGGCGACACCGGGGAGCTGTTTTTT. The chain joins TRBV5-4 to TRBJ2-2, with a weak D call TRBD1 (7 bases). V was cut by 4 bases and J by 3 bases, with 16 bases left in between. The CDR3 loop spans 16 amino acids. CDR1 and CDR2 (germline): SGHNT, YYREEE (reference sequence).

This clone appeared once. The V and J genes are TRBV5-1 and TRBJ2-7; D is possibly TRBD2 (5 bases). The CDR3 extends over 14 amino acids. CDR1 SGHRS and CDR2 YFSETQ come from the germline V gene. V was shortened by 4 bases and J by 3 bases, with 14 bases between the two germline ends. The CDR3 DNA reads TGCGCCAGCAGCGAGAATGTCGGGAACTACGAGCAGTACTTC. It specifies CASSENVGNYEQYF.

The chain combines TRBV10-1 with TRBJ2-1, with TRBD2 identical over 10 bases. This CDR3 spans 15 amino acids. Germline loops: CDR1 WNHNN, CDR2 SYGVQD (reference sequence). The trim removed 3 bases at V and 7 bases at J, leaving 6 bases unmatched. CDR3 loop: CASSERLAGVNEQFF. CDR3 in DNA: TGCGCCAGCAGTGAACGGCTAGCGGGAGTGAATGAGCAGTTCTTC.

The CDR3 coding sequence is TGTGCCACCAGCTTTAGTGGACAGGGTAATGAAAAACTGTTTTTT. Residues: CATSFSGQGNEKLFF. This rearrangement joins TRBV28 to TRBJ1-4; 8 bases line up with TRBD1. CDR3 length equals 15 residues. With 10 bases clipped from V and 4 bases from J, the junction kept 11 bases outside the gene matches. CDR1 is MDHEN and CDR2 is SYDVKM in the germline V gene.

This clone was counted between two and nine times. V gene TRBV4-1 combines with J gene TRBJ1-1; possible D gene TRBD1, 5 bases. CDR1 is MGHRA and CDR2 is YSYEKL in the germline V gene. This CDR3 has 14 amino acids. With 1 base removed from V and 0 bases from J, the gap between germline ends came to 6 bases. CDR3 amino acids: CASSQATVNTEAFF. CDR3 bases: TGCGCCAGCAGCCAAGCGACAGTGAACACTGAAGCTTTCTTT.

This clone has a single count. Distinct nucleotide sequences in the sample also encode this CDR3. V and J are TRBV6-6 and TRBJ1-1, with D uncertain. Trimming stripped 0 bases from V and 0 bases from J, with 8 bases between. Germline V gives CDR1 MNHNY, CDR2 SVGAGI (reference sequence). The CDR3 contains 15 residues. DNA for the CDR3: TGTGCCAGCAGTTACTCGGGCAGTCTGAACACTGAAGCTTTCTTT. This sequence encodes CASSYSGSLNTEAFF.

The chain is built from TRBV11-2 and TRBJ2-5; 7 bases map to TRBD1. The CDR3 spans 13 residues. V was pared by 4 bases and J by 5 bases, with 4 bases of the junction left unmatched. The germline V gene encodes CDR1 SGHAT and CDR2 FQNNGV. The DNA for the CDR3 is TGTGCCAGCAGCTCACAGGGGCCGGAGACCCAGTACTTC. Residues: CASSSQGPETQYF.

The rearrangement joins TRBV5-4 to TRBJ1-2, with 7 bases fitting TRBD1. CDR3 size: 16 residues. The germline V gene encodes CDR1 SGHNT and CDR2 YYREEE (reference sequence). J gave up 5 bases and V 0 bases, and 10 bases lay outside the gene matches. Here the CDR3 DNA reads TGTGCCAGCAGCTTGGCGGGACAGCGCAGCCCATATGGCTACACCTTC. Translated, it gives CASSLAGQRSPYGYTF.

V usage is TRBV28 and J usage is TRBJ1-5; D might be TRBD1 (6 bases). The CDR3 is made up of 16 amino acids. From germline, CDR1 is MDHEN and CDR2 SYDVKM. Trimming took off 8 bases at V and 2 bases at J, with 19 bases between the two ends. DNA for the CDR3: TGTGCCAGCGCCCTGACTAATACAGGGCGCAATCAGCCCCAGCATTTT. Translating it yields CASALTNTGRNQPQHF.

The chain has TRBV4-3 and TRBJ2-3; no clear D gene. The V end lost 2 bases, the J end lost 0 bases, and 6 bases lay between the germline ends. This CDR3 spans 14 amino acids. Germline V gene data show CDR1 as LGHNA and CDR2 as YSLEER. The CDR3 here is CASSQSLSTDTQYF. Here the CDR3 DNA reads TGCGCCAGCAGCCAATCATTGAGCACAGATACGCAGTATTTT.

The genes are TRBV10-1 and TRBJ1-1, with 9 bases fitting TRBD1. Germline-derived CDR1 and CDR2 are WNHNN and SYGVQD (reference sequence). V was clipped by 5 bases and J by 0 bases; unmatched bases: 4. This CDR3 is built from 15 residues. CDR3 DNA sequence: TGCGCCAGCAGTCCCGGGACAGGGCTGAACACTGAAGCTTTCTTT. This encodes CASSPGTGLNTEAFF.

Only one count was recorded for this clone. The chain recombines TRBV30 with TRBJ2-7, with TRBD2 identical over 7 bases. This CDR3 contains 12 residues. CDR1 and CDR2 (germline): GTSNPN, SVGIG (reference sequence). The ends lost 5 bases at V and 7 bases at J; junction bases unmatched: 8. The CDR3, as DNA: TGTGCCTGGGGCCGGACTAGTCGAGAGCAGTACTTC. Protein product: CAWGRTSREQYF.

This chain uses TRBV5-8 with TRBJ1-2; D is perhaps TRBD1 (6 bases). Trimming pared 0 bases from V and 2 bases from J, leaving 8 bases between. Germline V gives CDR1 SGHTS, CDR2 YDEGEE. CDR3 length: 14 amino acids. The CDR3 nucleotides read TGTGCCAGCAGCTTGGTCGGGACAAACTATGGCTACACCTTC. Amino acid sequence: CASSLVGTNYGYTF.

This chain uses TRBV5-4 with TRBJ1-1; D unresolved. CDR1 and CDR2 from the germline V gene are SGHNT and YYREEE (reference sequence). The CDR3 is made up of 14 amino acids. V was shortened by 6 bases and J by 4 bases, with 16 bases between the two germline ends. The CDR3 DNA reads as TGTGCCAGCACACCGGAACCGGCGGCCACTGAAGCTTTCTTT. Translated, it gives CASTPEPAATEAFF.

The V call is TRBV23-1, the J call TRBJ1-5; D is perhaps TRBD1 (5 bases). TRBV23-1 qualifies as an ORF whose function is uncertain. The CDR3 is 21 amino acids. V dropped 3 bases and J dropped 2 bases, with 29 bases sitting between them. CDR3 sequence (DNA): TGCGCCAGCAGTCAGCAGTTGGGACCGGCCCCACAAAAAATAGGCAATCAGCCCCAGCATTTT. It encodes CASSQQLGPAPQKIGNQPQHF.

This clone was detected once. The rearrangement links TRBV28 to TRBJ2-7, with TRBD2 identical over 9 bases. The CDR3 has 15 amino acids. Germline V gene data show CDR1 as MDHEN and CDR2 as SYDVKM. Germline trimming cut 3 bases from V and 6 bases from J; bases unmatched to any gene: 9. This CDR3 is CASSFVSGRGREQYF. The CDR3 bases are TGTGCCAGCAGTTTTGTTAGCGGGAGAGGGCGCGAGCAGTACTTC.